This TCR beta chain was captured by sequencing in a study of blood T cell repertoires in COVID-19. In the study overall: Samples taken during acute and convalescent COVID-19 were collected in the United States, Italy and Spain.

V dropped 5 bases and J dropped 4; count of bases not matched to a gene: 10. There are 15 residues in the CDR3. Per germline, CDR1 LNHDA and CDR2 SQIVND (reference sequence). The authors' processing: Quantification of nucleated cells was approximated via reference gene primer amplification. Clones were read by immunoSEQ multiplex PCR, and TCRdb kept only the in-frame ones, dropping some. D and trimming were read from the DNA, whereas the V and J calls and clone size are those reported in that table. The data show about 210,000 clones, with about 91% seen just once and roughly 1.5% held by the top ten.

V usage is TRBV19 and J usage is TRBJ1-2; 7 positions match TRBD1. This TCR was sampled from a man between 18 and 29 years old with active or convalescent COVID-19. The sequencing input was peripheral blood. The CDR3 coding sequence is TGTGCCAGTAGTTCGCGAGTACAGGGGACCTATGGCTACACCTTC. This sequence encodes CASSSRVQGTYGYTF.